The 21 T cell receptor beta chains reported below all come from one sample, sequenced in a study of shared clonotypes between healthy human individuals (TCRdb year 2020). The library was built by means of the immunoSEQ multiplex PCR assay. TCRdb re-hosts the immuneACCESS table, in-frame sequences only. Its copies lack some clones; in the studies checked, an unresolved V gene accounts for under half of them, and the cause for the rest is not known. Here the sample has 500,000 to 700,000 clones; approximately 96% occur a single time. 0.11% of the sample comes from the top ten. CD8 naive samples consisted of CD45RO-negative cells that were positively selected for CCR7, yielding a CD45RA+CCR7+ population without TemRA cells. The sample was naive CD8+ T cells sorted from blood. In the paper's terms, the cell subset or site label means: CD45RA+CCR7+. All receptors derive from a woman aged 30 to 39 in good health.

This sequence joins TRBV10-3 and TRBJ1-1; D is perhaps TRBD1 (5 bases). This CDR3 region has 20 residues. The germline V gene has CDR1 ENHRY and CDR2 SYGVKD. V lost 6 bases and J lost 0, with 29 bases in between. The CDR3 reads CAISDAQHYRRDVMNTEAFF. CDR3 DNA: TGTGCCATCAGCGACGCCCAACACTATCGACGGGACGTTATGAACACTGAAGCTTTCTTT.

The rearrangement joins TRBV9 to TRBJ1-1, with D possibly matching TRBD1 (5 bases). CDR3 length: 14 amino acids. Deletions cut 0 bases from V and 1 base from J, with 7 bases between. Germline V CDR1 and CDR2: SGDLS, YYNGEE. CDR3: CASSVGDPNTEAFF. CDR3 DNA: TGTGCCAGCAGCGTAGGGGACCCGAACACTGAAGCTTTCTTT.

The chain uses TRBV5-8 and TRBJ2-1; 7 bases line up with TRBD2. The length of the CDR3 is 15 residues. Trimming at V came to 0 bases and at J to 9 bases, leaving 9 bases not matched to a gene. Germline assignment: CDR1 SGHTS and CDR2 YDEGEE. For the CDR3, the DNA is TGTGCCAGCAGCTTGGCAGGTAGCGGGTGGGGTGAGCAGTTCTTC. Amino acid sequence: CASSLAGSGWGEQFF.

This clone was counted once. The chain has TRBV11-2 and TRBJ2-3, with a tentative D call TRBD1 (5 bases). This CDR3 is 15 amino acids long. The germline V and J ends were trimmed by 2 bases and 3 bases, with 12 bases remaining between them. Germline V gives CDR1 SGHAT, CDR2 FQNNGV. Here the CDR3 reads CASSLLKGVTDTQYF. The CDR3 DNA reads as TGTGCCAGCAGCTTATTGAAAGGGGTAACAGATACGCAGTATTTT.

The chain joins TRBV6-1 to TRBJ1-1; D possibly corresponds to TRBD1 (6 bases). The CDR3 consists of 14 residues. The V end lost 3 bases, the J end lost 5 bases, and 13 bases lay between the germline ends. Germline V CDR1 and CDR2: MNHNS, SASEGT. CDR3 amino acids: CASSESLRGTEAFF. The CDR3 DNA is TGTGCCAGCAGTGAGTCCCTCAGGGGTACTGAAGCTTTCTTT.

The DNA of the CDR3 is TGTGCCAGCAGCCGAGACCCACAGGGGTTAATTACTGAAGCTTTCTTT. Translated: CASSRDPQGLITEAFF. The chain is built from TRBV4-2 and TRBJ1-1; 7 bases fit TRBD1. This CDR3 spans 16 amino acids. Germline CDR1 reads LGHNA; CDR2 reads YNFKEQ. J was trimmed by 5 bases and V by 4 bases; bases with no gene match: 13.

The CDR3 sequence is CASSQGTVYEQYF. CDR3 coding DNA: TGTGCCAGCAGTCAAGGGACAGTTTACGAGCAGTACTTC. This chain links TRBV2 with TRBJ2-7; 7 bases are shared with TRBD1. CDR1 is SNHLY and CDR2 is FYNNEI in the germline V gene. The CDR3 runs 13 residues. Trimming cost V 5 bases and J 4 bases; bases outside gene matches: 5.

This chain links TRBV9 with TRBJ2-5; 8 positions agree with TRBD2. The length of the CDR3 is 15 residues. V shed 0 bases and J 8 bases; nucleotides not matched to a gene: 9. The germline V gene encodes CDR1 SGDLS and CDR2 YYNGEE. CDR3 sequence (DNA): TGTGCCAGCAGCGTAGGGTCCGGGAGCGGGGGTACCCAGTACTTC. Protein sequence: CASSVGSGSGGTQYF.

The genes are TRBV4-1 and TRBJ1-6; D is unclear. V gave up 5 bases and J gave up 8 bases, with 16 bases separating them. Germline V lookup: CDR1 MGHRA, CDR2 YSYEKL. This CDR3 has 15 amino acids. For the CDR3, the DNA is TGCGCCAGCAGCGTGCGGGCGGGGAGTCATTCACCCCTCCACTTT. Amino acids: CASSVRAGSHSPLHF.

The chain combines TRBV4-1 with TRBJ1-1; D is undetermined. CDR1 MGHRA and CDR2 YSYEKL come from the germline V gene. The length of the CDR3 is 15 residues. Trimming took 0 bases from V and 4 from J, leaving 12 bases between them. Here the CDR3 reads CASSQDQVLITEAFF. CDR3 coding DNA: TGCGCCAGCAGCCAAGATCAGGTTTTGATCACTGAAGCTTTCTTT.

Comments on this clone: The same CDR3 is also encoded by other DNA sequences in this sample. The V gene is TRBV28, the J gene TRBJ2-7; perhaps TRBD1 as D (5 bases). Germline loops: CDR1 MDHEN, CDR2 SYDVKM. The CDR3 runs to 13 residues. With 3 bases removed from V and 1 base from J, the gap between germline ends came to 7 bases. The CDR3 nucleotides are TGTGCCAGCAGTTTGGGGCAGTCCTACGAGCAGTACTTC. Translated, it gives CASSLGQSYEQYF.

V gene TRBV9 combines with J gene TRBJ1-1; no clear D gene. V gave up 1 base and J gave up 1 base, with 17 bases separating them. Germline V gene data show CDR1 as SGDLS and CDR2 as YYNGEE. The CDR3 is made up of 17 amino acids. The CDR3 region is CASSVSSVVPTNTEAFF. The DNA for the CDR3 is TGTGCCAGCAGCGTATCGTCCGTGGTCCCTACGAACACTGAAGCTTTCTTT.

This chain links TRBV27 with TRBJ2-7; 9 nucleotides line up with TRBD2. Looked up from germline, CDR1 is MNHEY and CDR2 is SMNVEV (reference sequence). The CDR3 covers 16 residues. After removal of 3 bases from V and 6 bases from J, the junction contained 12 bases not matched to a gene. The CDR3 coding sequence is TGTGCCAGCAGTTTTGCGGCTAGCGGGACCCTCTCCGAGCAGTACTTC. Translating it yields CASSFAASGTLSEQYF.

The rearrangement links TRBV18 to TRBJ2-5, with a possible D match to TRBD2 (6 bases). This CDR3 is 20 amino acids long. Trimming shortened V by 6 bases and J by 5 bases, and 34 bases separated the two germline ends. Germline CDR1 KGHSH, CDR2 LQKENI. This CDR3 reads CASSRLRRGSRWDVGETQYF. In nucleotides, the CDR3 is TGTGCCAGCTCCCGACTCAGGCGGGGTTCTAGATGGGATGTCGGGGAGACCCAGTACTTC.

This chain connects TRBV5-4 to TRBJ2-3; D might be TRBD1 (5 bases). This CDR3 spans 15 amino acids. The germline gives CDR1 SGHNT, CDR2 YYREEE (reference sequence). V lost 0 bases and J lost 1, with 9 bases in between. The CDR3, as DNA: TGTGCCAGCAGCTTGGCGGTCAGGGGCACAGATACGCAGTATTTT. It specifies CASSLAVRGTDTQYF. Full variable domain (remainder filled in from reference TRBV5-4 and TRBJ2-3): ETGVTQSPTHLIKTRGQQVTLRCSSQSGHNTVSWYQQALGQGPQFIFQYYREEENGRGNFPPRFSGLQFPNYSSELNVNALELDDSALYLCASSLAVRGTDTQYFGPGTRLTVL.

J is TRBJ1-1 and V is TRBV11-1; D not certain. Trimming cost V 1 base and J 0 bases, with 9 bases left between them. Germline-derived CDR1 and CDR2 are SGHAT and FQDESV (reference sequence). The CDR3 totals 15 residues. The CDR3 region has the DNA TGTGCCAGCAGCTTAGACGCCCTCATGAACACTGAAGCTTTCTTT. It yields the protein CASSLDALMNTEAFF.

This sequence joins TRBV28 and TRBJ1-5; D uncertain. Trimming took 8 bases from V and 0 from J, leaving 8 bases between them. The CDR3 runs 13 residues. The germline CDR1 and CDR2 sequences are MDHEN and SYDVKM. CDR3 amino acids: CASVGYSNQPQHF. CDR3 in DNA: TGTGCCAGCGTGGGTTATAGCAATCAGCCCCAGCATTTT.

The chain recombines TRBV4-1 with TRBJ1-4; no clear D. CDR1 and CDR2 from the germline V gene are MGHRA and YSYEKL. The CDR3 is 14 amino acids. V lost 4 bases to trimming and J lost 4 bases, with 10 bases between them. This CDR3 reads CASSRREGNEKLFF. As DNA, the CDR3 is TGCGCCAGCAGCCGACGGGAAGGTAATGAAAAACTGTTTTTT.

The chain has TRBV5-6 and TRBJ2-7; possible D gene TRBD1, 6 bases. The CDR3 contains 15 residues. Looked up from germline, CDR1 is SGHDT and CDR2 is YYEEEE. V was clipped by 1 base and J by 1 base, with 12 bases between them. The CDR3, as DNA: TGTGCCAGCAGCTTGTTAGGACAGAGGTCCTACGAGCAGTACTTC. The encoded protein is CASSLLGQRSYEQYF.

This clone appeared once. CDR3 protein: CAISESFQGRMNTEAFF. Here the CDR3 DNA reads TGTGCCATCAGTGAGTCTTTTCAGGGACGCATGAACACTGAAGCTTTCTTT. This chain joins TRBV10-3 and TRBJ1-1; the D gene is possibly TRBD1 (5 bases). V dropped 0 bases and J dropped 0 bases, with 14 bases sitting between them. This CDR3 spans 17 amino acids. Germline V gives CDR1 ENHRY, CDR2 SYGVKD.

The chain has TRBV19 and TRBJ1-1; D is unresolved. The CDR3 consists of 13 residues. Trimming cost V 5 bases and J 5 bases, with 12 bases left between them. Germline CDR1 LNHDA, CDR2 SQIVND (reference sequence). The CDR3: CASSSPGLTEAFF. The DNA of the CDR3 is TGTGCCAGTAGTTCTCCCGGGCTTACTGAAGCTTTCTTT.